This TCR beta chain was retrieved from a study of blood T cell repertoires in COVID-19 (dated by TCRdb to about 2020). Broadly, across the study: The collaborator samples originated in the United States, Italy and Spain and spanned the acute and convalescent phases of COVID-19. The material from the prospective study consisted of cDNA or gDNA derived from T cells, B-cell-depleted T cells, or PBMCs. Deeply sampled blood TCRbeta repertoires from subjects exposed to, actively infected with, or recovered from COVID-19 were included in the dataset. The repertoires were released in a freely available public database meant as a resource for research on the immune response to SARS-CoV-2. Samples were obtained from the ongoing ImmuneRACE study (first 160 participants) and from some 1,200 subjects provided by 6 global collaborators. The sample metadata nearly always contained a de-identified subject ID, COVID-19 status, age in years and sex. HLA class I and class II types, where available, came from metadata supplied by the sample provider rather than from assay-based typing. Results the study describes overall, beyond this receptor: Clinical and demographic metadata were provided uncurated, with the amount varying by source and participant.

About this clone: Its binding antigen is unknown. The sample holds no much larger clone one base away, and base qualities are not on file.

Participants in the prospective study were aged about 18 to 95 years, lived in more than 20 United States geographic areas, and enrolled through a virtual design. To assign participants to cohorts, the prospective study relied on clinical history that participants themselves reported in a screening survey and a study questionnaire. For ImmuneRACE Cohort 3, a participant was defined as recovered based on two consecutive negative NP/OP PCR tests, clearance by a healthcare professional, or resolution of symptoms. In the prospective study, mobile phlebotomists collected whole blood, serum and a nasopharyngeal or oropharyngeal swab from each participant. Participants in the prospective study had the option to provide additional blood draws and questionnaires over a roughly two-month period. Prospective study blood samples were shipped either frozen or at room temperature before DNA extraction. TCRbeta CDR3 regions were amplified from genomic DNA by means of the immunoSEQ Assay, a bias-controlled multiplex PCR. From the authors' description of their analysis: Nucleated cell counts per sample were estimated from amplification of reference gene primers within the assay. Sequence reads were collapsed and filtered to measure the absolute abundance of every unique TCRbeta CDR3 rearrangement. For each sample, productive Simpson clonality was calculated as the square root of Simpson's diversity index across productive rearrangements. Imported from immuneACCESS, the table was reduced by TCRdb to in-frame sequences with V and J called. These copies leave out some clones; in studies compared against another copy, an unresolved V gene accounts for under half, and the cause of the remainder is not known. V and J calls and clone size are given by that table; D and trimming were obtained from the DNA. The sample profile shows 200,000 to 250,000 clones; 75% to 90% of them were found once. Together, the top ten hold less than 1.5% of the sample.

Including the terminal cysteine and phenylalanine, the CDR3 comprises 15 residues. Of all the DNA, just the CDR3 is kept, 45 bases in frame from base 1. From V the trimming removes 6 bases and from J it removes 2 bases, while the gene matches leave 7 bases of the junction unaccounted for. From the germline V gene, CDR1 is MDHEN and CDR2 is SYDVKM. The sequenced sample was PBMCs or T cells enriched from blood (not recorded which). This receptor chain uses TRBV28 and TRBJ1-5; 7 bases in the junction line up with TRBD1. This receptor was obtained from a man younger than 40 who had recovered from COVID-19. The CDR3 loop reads CASRTPTGRNQPQHF. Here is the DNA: TGTGCCAGCAGAACTCCGACAGGGCGCAATCAGCCCCAGCATTTT.